Following are 23 T cell receptor beta chains from one sample sequenced in a study of cytomegalovirus exposure and HLA in healthy donors. The PCR was carried out with 60 Vbeta primers and 13 Jbeta primers. Only in-frame clones appear in the TCRdb table, and some are missing; sequencing was by immunoSEQ multiplex PCR. The sample has under 200,000 clones, roughly 13% seen once. The sample consisted of PBMCs. The receptors come from a man over 45 in good health and CMV-seropositive.

This clone was counted only a few times. The CDR3 is CASSLAGHVLQETQYF. The CDR3, as DNA: TGTGCCAGCAGCTTAGCTGGACACGTACTTCAAGAGACCCAGTACTTC. V usage is TRBV7-6 and J usage is TRBJ2-5; a weak D match, TRBD1 (5 bases). With 0 bases removed from V and 2 bases from J, the gap between germline ends came to 13 bases. From germline, CDR1 is SGHVS and CDR2 FNYEAQ. This CDR3 has 16 amino acids.

The chain employs TRBV6-6 and TRBJ2-1; 11 bases agree with TRBD2. The germline gives CDR1 MNHNY, CDR2 SVGAGI (reference sequence). Trimming removed 0 bases from V and 6 bases from J; junction bases left unmatched: 4. The CDR3 covers 16 residues. Written as DNA, the CDR3 is TGTGCCAGCAGTTACTCGCTAGCGGGGGGAACCAATGAGCAGTTCTTC. It encodes CASSYSLAGGTNEQFF.

The sample holds a few counts of this clone. The genes are TRBV29-1 and TRBJ1-2; TRBD1 matches 7 bases. Germline-derived CDR1 and CDR2 are SQVTM and ANQGSEA. V lost 8 bases, J lost 8 bases, and 14 bases stayed unmatched. CDR3 length: 13 residues. The CDR3 loop reads CSSPGQGENGYTF. As DNA, the CDR3 is TGCAGCTCTCCCGGGCAGGGGGAGAACGGCTACACCTTC.

This clone turned up a few times. The chain joins TRBV2 to TRBJ2-2, with D perhaps matching TRBD1 (5 bases). This CDR3 has 15 residues. Trimming shortened V by 6 bases and J by 3 bases, and 14 bases separated the two germline ends. Germline V gives CDR1 SNHLY, CDR2 FYNNEI. As DNA, the CDR3 is TGTGCCAGCAGATTGAAAGGGGCCCACACCGGGGAGCTGTTTTTT. Its protein product is CASRLKGAHTGELFF. Filled out from reference TRBV2 and TRBJ2-2, the complete variable domain reads EPEVTQTPSHQVTQMGQEVILRCVPISNHLYFYWYRQILGQKVEFLVSFYNNEISEKSEIFDDQFSVERPDGSNFTLKIRSTKLEDSAMYFCASRLKGAHTGELFFGEGSRLTVL.

The chain links TRBV7-9 to TRBJ2-5, with D possibly matching TRBD2 (6 bases). V dropped 3 bases and J dropped 1 base, with 12 bases sitting between them. This CDR3 is built from 15 residues. Per germline, CDR1 SEHNR and CDR2 FQNEAQ (reference sequence). The CDR3 DNA is TGTGCCAGCAGCTTCAAGACTAGACCCCAAGAGACCCAGTACTTC. It yields the protein CASSFKTRPQETQYF.

The sample holds a few counts of this clone. This chain connects TRBV6-6 to TRBJ2-7, with 7 positions matching TRBD1. The CDR3 runs to 13 residues. Germline CDR1 and CDR2: MNHNY and SVGAGI (reference sequence). The V gene end was trimmed by 6 bases and the J gene end by 2 bases; junction bases not matched to a gene: 4. CDR3 sequence reads: CASRTGQAYEQYF. In DNA, the CDR3 is TGTGCCAGCAGGACAGGGCAGGCCTACGAGCAGTACTTC.

The gene calls are TRBV5-4 and TRBJ1-1; 7 positions match TRBD1. Germline CDR1 is SGHNT and CDR2 is YYREEE (reference sequence). The junction had 5 bases not matched to a gene; V was cut back by 0 bases and J by 3 bases. The CDR3 contains 15 residues. As DNA, the CDR3 is TGTGCCAGCAGCTTGGAAGGGGGCCCCTACACTGAAGCTTTCTTT. Residues: CASSLEGGPYTEAFF.

This clone has just a few counts. The chain combines TRBV5-6 with TRBJ1-5; D may be TRBD1 (5 bases). Between the trimmed V and J ends, which lost 0 bases and 7 bases, there was a span of 14 bases. CDR3 length: 15 amino acids. Per germline, CDR1 SGHDT and CDR2 YYEEEE. Here the CDR3 reads CASSLGPQGEQPQHF. The CDR3 DNA reads TGTGCCAGCAGCTTGGGGCCTCAAGGGGAACAGCCCCAGCATTTT.

The chain links TRBV27 to TRBJ2-7, with 8 bases identical to TRBD2. The CDR3 has 14 amino acids. Unmatched junction bases numbered 2, after V lost 2 bases and J lost 2 bases. Germline loops: CDR1 MNHEY, CDR2 SMNVEV (reference sequence). In DNA form, the CDR3 reads TGTGCCAGCAGTTTAGGCGGGGGGACCTACGAGCAGTACTTC. It encodes CASSLGGGTYEQYF.

The V call is TRBV19, the J call TRBJ2-7; D is undetermined. Germline CDR1 is LNHDA and CDR2 is SQIVND (reference sequence). The CDR3 is made up of 14 amino acids. V was pared by 2 bases and J by 1 base, with 9 bases between. The CDR3 DNA reads TGTGCCAGTAGTATATTGGCAGTTTCCTACGAGCAGTACTTC. The encoded protein is CASSILAVSYEQYF.

The CDR3 sequence is CASRREYEQYF. CDR3 coding DNA: TGTGCCAGCAGACGGGAATACGAGCAGTACTTC. V is TRBV6-6 and J is TRBJ2-7; D possibly corresponds to TRBD2 (5 bases). Deletions cut 6 bases from V and 4 bases from J, with 7 bases between. In germline, CDR1 is MNHNY, CDR2 SVGAGI (reference sequence). The CDR3 totals 11 residues.

This sequence joins TRBV6-5 and TRBJ2-5; weak D call: TRBD1 (5 bases). CDR1 and CDR2 (germline): MNHEY, SVGAGI. The CDR3 sequence is 14 residues long. The germline V and J ends were trimmed by 6 bases and 0 bases, with 11 bases remaining between them. The DNA of the CDR3 is TGTGCCAGCAGCCCAAGGGGATACCAAGAGACCCAGTACTTC. Translation: CASSPRGYQETQYF.

This clone was seen a single time. The chain has TRBV2 and TRBJ1-3; possibly TRBD1 for D (6 bases). V lost 6 bases, J lost 2 bases, and 11 bases lay in between. In germline, CDR1 is SNHLY, CDR2 FYNNEI. The CDR3 has 14 amino acids. The CDR3 DNA reads TGTGCCAGCAGCGAACAGGGAACTGGAAACACCATATATTTT. Translation gives CASSEQGTGNTIYF.

The table lists this clone with a few counts. The V call is TRBV28, the J call TRBJ1-4, with unresolved D. CDR1 is MDHEN and CDR2 is SYDVKM in the germline V gene. V was pared by 6 bases and J by 0 bases, with 8 bases between. This CDR3 comprises 14 residues. DNA of the CDR3: TGTGCCAGCAGGGAGGGCGCAACTAATGAAAAACTGTTTTTT. Protein: CASREGATNEKLFF. The variable domain in full, completed from reference TRBV28 and TRBJ1-4, reads DVKVTQSSRYLVKRTGEKVFLECVQDMDHENMFWYRQDPGLGLRLIYFSYDVKMKEKGDIPEGYSVSREKKERFSLILESASTNQTSMYLCASREGATNEKLFFGSGTQLSVL.

A few counts support this clone. The chain joins TRBV5-6 to TRBJ1-1, with D possibly matching TRBD1 (5 bases). The germline V gene encodes CDR1 SGHDT and CDR2 YYEEEE. This CDR3 comprises 14 residues. V was cut by 3 bases and J by 8 bases, with 17 bases left in between. CDR3 amino acids: CASSSLERTPEAFF. The CDR3 DNA reads as TGTGCCAGCAGCTCCCTAGAACGGACACCAGAAGCTTTCTTT.

This clone was recorded a few times. This chain uses TRBV9 with TRBJ2-6, with D tentatively TRBD1 (6 bases). Germline V CDR1 and CDR2: SGDLS, YYNGEE. The length of the CDR3 is 19 residues. V lost 1 base to trimming and J lost 0 bases, with 17 bases between them. The CDR3 reads CASSVRVGGPLSGANVLTF. CDR3 in DNA: TGTGCCAGCAGCGTACGGGTTGGGGGCCCCCTCTCTGGGGCCAACGTCCTGACTTTC.

The chain couples TRBV2 to TRBJ2-2, with a tentative D call TRBD1 (5 bases). This CDR3 comprises 15 residues. Germline loops: CDR1 SNHLY, CDR2 FYNNEI. The V gene lost 3 bases and the J gene lost 0 bases, with 8 bases spanning the gap. Written as DNA, the CDR3 is TGTGCCAGCAGTGATCGGACATCGAACACCGGGGAGCTGTTTTTT. Its translation: CASSDRTSNTGELFF.

This clone was seen a few times. The V call is TRBV27, the J call TRBJ1-1; TRBD1 might be the D (5 bases). The CDR3 contains 14 residues. The V gene lost 8 bases and the J gene lost 4 bases, with 17 bases spanning the gap. Germline CDR1 and CDR2: MNHEY and SMNVEV (reference sequence). The CDR3 reads CASGWGSQPTEAFF. CDR3 nucleotide sequence: TGTGCCAGCGGCTGGGGCAGCCAACCCACTGAAGCTTTCTTT.

A few counts support this clone. The chain couples TRBV7-2 to TRBJ1-5; no firm D call. V gave up 5 bases and J gave up 7 bases, with 12 bases separating them. CDR1 and CDR2 from the germline V gene are SGHTA and FQGNSA. The CDR3 is 13 residues long. The CDR3 sequence is CASSTEGRQPQHF. CDR3 coding DNA: TGTGCCAGCAGCACCGAGGGCAGACAGCCCCAGCATTTT. Full variable domain (rest looked up from reference TRBV7-2 and TRBJ1-5): GAGVSQSPSNKVTEKGKDVELRCDPISGHTALYWYRQSLGQGLEFLIYFQGNSAPDKSGLPSDRFSAERTGGSVSTLTIQRTQQEDSAVYLCASSTEGRQPQHFGDGTRLSIL.

This chain uses TRBV5-4 with TRBJ2-3; a possible D gene is TRBD1 (6 bases). Germline CDR1 reads SGHNT; CDR2 reads YYREEE (reference sequence). The CDR3 extends over 15 amino acids. Trimming cost V 0 bases and J 4 bases, with 12 bases left between them. The CDR3: CASSLAQGQSDTQYF. Here the CDR3 DNA reads TGTGCCAGCAGCTTGGCACAGGGCCAGTCAGATACGCAGTATTTT.

CDR3 protein: CASSRTGESNQPQHF. The CDR3 bases are TGTGCCAGCAGCCGAACCGGGGAGAGCAATCAGCCCCAGCATTTT. The genes are TRBV7-8 and TRBJ1-5; D is unresolved. Per the germline V gene, CDR1 is SGHVS and CDR2 is FQNEAQ. The CDR3 spans 15 residues. Trimming removed 5 bases from V and 1 base from J, with 12 bases in between.

This clone was counted only a few times. The V call is TRBV5-1, the J call TRBJ1-6, with D perhaps TRBD1 (5 bases). CDR3 length: 15 residues. CDR1 and CDR2 from the germline V gene are SGHRS and YFSETQ. The V and J ends lost 0 bases and 7 bases respectively, with 11 bases between them. CDR3 in amino acids: CASSLDPGPNSPLHF. The CDR3 nucleotides are TGCGCCAGCAGCTTGGATCCAGGGCCGAATTCACCCCTCCACTTT.

V usage is TRBV28 and J usage is TRBJ2-4; D call uncertain. The CDR3 spans 13 residues. Germline CDR1 is MDHEN and CDR2 is SYDVKM. V lost 5 bases to trimming and J lost 5 bases, with 10 bases between them. Here the CDR3 reads CASSPTVENIQYF. The CDR3 DNA reads TGTGCCAGCAGTCCAACCGTAGAAAACATTCAGTACTTC. Complete variable domain (other parts from reference TRBV28 and TRBJ2-4): DVKVTQSSRYLVKRTGEKVFLECVQDMDHENMFWYRQDPGLGLRLIYFSYDVKMKEKGDIPEGYSVSREKKERFSLILESASTNQTSMYLCASSPTVENIQYFGAGTRLSVL.